This TCR beta chain was identified in a study of T cells in Graves' hyperthyroidism and ophthalmopathy. Amplification yielded TCR beta CDR3 regions, with RNA transcripts as the source. The TCR CDR3 was amplified in a first-round RT-PCR using the HTBI primer set. TCRdb redid the calling of the multiplex PCR reads with MiXCR, one entry per CDR3 protein. Here the sample spans 500,000 to 600,000 distinct CDR3 sequences, approximately 48% being singletons. This CDR3 is built from 15 residues. V dropped 0 bases and J dropped 5 bases, with 11 bases sitting between them. Germline V gives CDR1 DFQATT, CDR2 SNEGSKA (reference sequence). Those patients with uncontrolled infection, other autoimmune disease, pregnancy or lactation were excluded. This clonotype was seen only a few times.

This sequence was found in an adult woman with Graves' disease, either hyperthyroidism or ophthalmopathy (not recorded which). This chain links TRBV20-1 with TRBJ1-6, with D hard to call. The specimen was peripheral blood or thyroid tissue (not recorded which). The CDR3 sequence is CSARDGRRNNSPLHF. The CDR3 DNA reads TGCAGTGCTAGAGATGGGCGAAGGAATAATTCACCCCTCCACTTT.